This TCR beta chain was sequenced during a study of T cell responses to AZD1222 COVID-19 vaccine. In germline, CDR1 is MNHEY, CDR2 SVGAGI. V trimming: 9 bases; J trimming: 0 bases; junction bases outside the gene matches: 4. The CDR3 covers 14 residues. TCRdb keeps only in-frame clones here, not all; method: immunoSEQ multiplex PCR. The table records 110,000 or so clones, around 87% of them present only once. The material sequenced was peripheral blood, taken on day 0 of AZD1222 vaccination. The origin of this receptor is an adult in good health. The chain uses TRBV6-5 and TRBJ2-1; 8 bases agree with TRBD2. The chain's CDR3 is CASNSGSSYNEQFF. The CDR3, as DNA: TGTGCCAGTAACAGCGGGAGCTCCTACAATGAGCAGTTCTTC.